A single sample gave rise to the 12 T cell receptor beta chains below, sequenced in a study of chemoradiotherapy in HPV16-positive cancers. Profiling relied on immunoSEQ multiplex PCR, and the TCRdb table lists in-frame clones only, not all of them. The profile shows 36,000 or so clones, around 80% of them singletons. The sequences come from blood, collected from a patient who underwent chemoradiotherapy. Receptors were obtained from a human donor with HPV-associated anogenital cancer.

The rearrangement links TRBV11-2 to TRBJ2-7; D gene ambiguous. Trimming shortened V by 6 bases and J by 6 bases, and 15 bases separated the two germline ends. CDR1 is SGHAT, CDR2 FQNNGV, per germline. The CDR3 totals 13 residues. The CDR3 sequence: CASRVRGSGEQYF. DNA of the CDR3: TGTGCCAGCAGGGTACGAGGTTCTGGCGAGCAGTACTTC.

The chain links TRBV7-8 to TRBJ2-2; D gene uncertain. The CDR3 has 15 amino acids. The germline V gene has CDR1 SGHVS and CDR2 FQNEAQ. Deletions cut 5 bases from V and 4 bases from J, with 14 bases between. CDR3 nucleotides: TGTGCCAGCAGCGGCAACACAGTCGGCACCGGGGAGCTGTTTTTT. Its protein is CASSGNTVGTGELFF.

The genes are TRBV7-9 and TRBJ2-1; possibly TRBD2 for D (6 bases). The CDR3 loop spans 16 amino acids. Trimming took off 4 bases at V and 7 bases at J, with 20 bases between the two ends. In germline, CDR1 is SEHNR, CDR2 FQNEAQ (reference sequence). The CDR3 DNA sequence: TGTGCCAGCAGCTCCCTGGGAGGCGGGGCCACGAATGAGCAGTTCTTC. As protein: CASSSLGGGATNEQFF.

The chain recombines TRBV2 with TRBJ1-3, with no clear D. This CDR3 contains 16 residues. Germline CDR1 is SNHLY and CDR2 is FYNNEI. The V end lost 8 bases, the J end lost 2 bases, and 19 bases lay between the germline ends. As DNA, the CDR3 is TGTGCCAGCTCACTATCCGGGCCACTCGCTGGAAACACCATATATTTT. Its translation is CASSLSGPLAGNTIYF.

The rearrangement uses TRBV7-3 and TRBJ2-2; D unresolved. Germline-derived CDR1 and CDR2 are SGHTA and FQGTGA. The CDR3 has 16 residues. V was clipped by 5 bases and J by 0 bases, with 13 bases between them. The CDR3 bases are TGTGCCAGCAGCGAACAGAACCTCGCGAACACCGGGGAGCTGTTTTTT. This gives the protein CASSEQNLANTGELFF.

This clone was counted between two and nine times. The V gene is TRBV19, the J gene TRBJ2-7, with D uncertain. Germline values: CDR1 LNHDA, CDR2 SQIVND (reference sequence). The CDR3 consists of 13 residues. V lost 6 bases and J 1 base, leaving 10 bases between the germline ends. CDR3 loop: CASRKDGSYEQYF. In DNA form, the CDR3 reads TGTGCCAGTAGGAAGGACGGTTCCTACGAGCAGTACTTC.

V and J are TRBV6-5 and TRBJ2-7, with D maybe TRBD1 (6 bases). Trimming removed 7 bases from V and 7 bases from J, with 17 bases in between. The CDR3 covers 13 residues. Germline loops: CDR1 MNHEY, CDR2 SVGAGI. Here the CDR3 DNA reads TGTGCCAGCAAGGTGAAGGGGGTTGGGGAGCAGTACTTC. Amino acid sequence: CASKVKGVGEQYF.

The gene calls are TRBV6-1 and TRBJ2-7; a possible D gene is TRBD1 (7 bases). Germline V gene data show CDR1 as MNHNS and CDR2 as SASEGT. The CDR3 spans 14 residues. V was cut by 7 bases and J by 1 base, with 14 bases left in between. The CDR3 sequence: CASTPTGRSYEQYF. CDR3 nucleotide sequence: TGTGCCAGCACCCCGACAGGGAGGTCCTACGAGCAGTACTTC.

The chain is built from TRBV5-4 and TRBJ2-3; 12 positions match TRBD1. The CDR3 runs to 15 residues. In germline, CDR1 is SGHNT, CDR2 YYREEE (reference sequence). J lost 5 bases, V lost 4 bases, and 5 bases had no gene match. The CDR3 sequence is CASSKGQGAGDTQYF. As DNA, the CDR3 is TGTGCCAGCAGCAAGGGACAGGGGGCGGGAGATACGCAGTATTTT.

The genes are TRBV19 and TRBJ1-4, with TRBD1 matching 12 bases. The CDR3 is made up of 17 amino acids. Germline V gene data show CDR1 as LNHDA and CDR2 as SQIVND (reference sequence). V shed 3 bases and J 2 bases; nucleotides not matched to a gene: 4. CDR3 coding DNA: TGTGCCAGTAGTATGGGACAGGGGGCTCAGACTAATGAAAAACTGTTTTTT. It translates to CASSMGQGAQTNEKLFF.

Only a few counts were recorded for this clone. CDR3 bases: TGTGCCAGCAGTACCTCCGCTGGAAACACCATATATTTT. It yields the protein CASSTSAGNTIYF. The chain uses TRBV25-1 and TRBJ1-3; D call uncertain. The CDR3 runs 13 residues. V dropped 5 bases and J dropped 2 bases, with 7 bases sitting between them. In germline, CDR1 is MGHDK, CDR2 SYGVNS.

This chain joins TRBV27 and TRBJ2-5; 16 nucleotides match TRBD2. After removal of 5 bases from V and 4 bases from J, the junction contained 4 bases not matched to a gene. CDR3 length: 16 amino acids. Germline V gene data show CDR1 as MNHEY and CDR2 as SMNVEV (reference sequence). The CDR3, as DNA: TGTGCCAGCAGTCATGGGACTAGCGGGGGGGCAGAGACCCAGTACTTC. Amino acid sequence: CASSHGTSGGAETQYF.